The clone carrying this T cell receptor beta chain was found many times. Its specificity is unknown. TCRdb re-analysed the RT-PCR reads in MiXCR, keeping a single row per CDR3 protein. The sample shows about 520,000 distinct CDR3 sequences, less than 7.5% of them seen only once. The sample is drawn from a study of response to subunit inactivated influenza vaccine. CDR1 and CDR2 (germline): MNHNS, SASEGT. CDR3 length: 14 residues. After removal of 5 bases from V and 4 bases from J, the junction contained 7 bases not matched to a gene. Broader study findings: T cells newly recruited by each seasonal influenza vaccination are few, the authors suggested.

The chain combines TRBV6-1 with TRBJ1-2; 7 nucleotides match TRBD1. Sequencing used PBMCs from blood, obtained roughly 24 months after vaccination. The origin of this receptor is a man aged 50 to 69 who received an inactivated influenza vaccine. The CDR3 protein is CASSPGDRAYGYTF. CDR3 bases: TGTGCCAGCAGTCCCGGGGACAGAGCCTATGGCTACACCTTC.